The 13 T cell receptor beta chains listed next were all sequenced from one sample in a study of cytomegalovirus exposure and HLA in healthy donors. The PCR made use of 60 Vbeta and 13 Jbeta primers. Generated by immunoSEQ multiplex PCR, the TCRdb table keeps only in-frame clones and is missing some. The repertoire holds approximately 210,000 clones, 82% seen once, with about 6% in the top ten. The source material was PBMCs. These receptors originate from a middle-aged man in good health and CMV-seropositive.

This chain joins TRBV25-1 and TRBJ2-7; 11 nucleotides align to TRBD1. This CDR3 is built from 15 residues. From germline, CDR1 is MGHDK and CDR2 SYGVNS. V was clipped by 1 base and J by 4 bases; unmatched bases: 3. In DNA, the CDR3 is TGTGCCAGCAGTGAATCGGGGACAGGGGGATACGAGCAGTACGTC. This sequence encodes CASSESGTGGYEQYV.

The gene calls are TRBV5-6 and TRBJ1-2; 7 positions match TRBD1. The CDR3 loop spans 16 amino acids. In germline, CDR1 is SGHDT, CDR2 YYEEEE. V trimming: 1 base; J trimming: 0 bases; junction bases outside the gene matches: 6. The CDR3 DNA is TGTGCCAGCAGCTTGCGTGCAGGGGGTACTAACTATGGCTACACCTTC. It is translated as CASSLRAGGTNYGYTF.

The V call is TRBV4-1, the J call TRBJ2-4; 7 bases map to TRBD2. The germline V gene has CDR1 MGHRA and CDR2 YSYEKL. The CDR3 spans 16 residues. The J segment lost 7 bases and the V segment lost 0 bases, leaving 9 bases of the junction unmatched. The CDR3 spells CASSQDETGGPNIQYF. The CDR3 DNA reads TGCGCCAGCAGCCAAGATGAAACGGGAGGCCCCAACATTCAGTACTTC.

This chain links TRBV27 with TRBJ1-5; tentative D call: TRBD1 (6 bases). The CDR3 runs to 17 residues. From germline, CDR1 is MNHEY and CDR2 SMNVEV (reference sequence). The germline V and J ends were trimmed by 6 bases and 1 base, with 19 bases remaining between them. The CDR3, as DNA: TGTGCCAGCAGCTTAGGGGCAGGGGAATGGAGCAATCAGCCCCAGCATTTT. It translates to CASSLGAGEWSNQPQHF.

The rearrangement joins TRBV4-1 to TRBJ1-2, with D tentatively TRBD1 (6 bases). The CDR3 is 18 amino acids. Trimming stripped 2 bases from V and 6 bases from J, with 25 bases between. Germline V gene lookup returns CDR1 MGHRA and CDR2 YSYEKL. The CDR3 DNA sequence: TGCGCCAGCAGCCAACCTCGGGACAACTATTCAAAGGCTAATGGCTACACCTTC. Translation gives CASSQPRDNYSKANGYTF.

This clone has only one observation. The junction departs from the called germline gene at one end, perhaps through a read error. V is TRBV29-1 and J is TRBJ2-5, with D perhaps TRBD2 (6 bases). CDR1 SQVTM and CDR2 ANQGSEA come from the germline V gene. The CDR3 sequence is 13 residues long. The CDR3 DNA sequence: TGCAGCGCTGAAGACGGCGGAGGGGAGACCCAGTACTTC. As protein: CSAEDGGGETQYF.

As concerns this clone: Other nucleotide sequences from this sample produce the same CDR3. V and J are TRBV7-9 and TRBJ2-7, with TRBD2 as a possible D gene (5 bases). The V and J ends lost 1 base and 4 bases respectively, with 11 bases between them. Germline V CDR1 and CDR2: SEHNR, FQNEAQ (reference sequence). This CDR3 is built from 14 residues. The CDR3 here is CASSLGGSGYEQYV. DNA of the CDR3: TGTGCCAGCAGCTTAGGAGGGAGTGGGTACGAGCAGTACGTC.

The chain combines TRBV10-2 with TRBJ2-3; TRBD2 agrees at 9 bases. The CDR3 totals 15 residues. Trimming cost V 6 bases and J 3 bases; bases outside gene matches: 7. Germline V gene lookup returns CDR1 WSHSY and CDR2 SAAADI. CDR3 protein: CASRIGGLATDTQYF. The DNA of the CDR3 is TGCGCCAGCAGGATCGGGGGACTAGCAACAGATACGCAGTATTTT.

The rearrangement joins TRBV10-2 to TRBJ2-3; D is ambiguous. The CDR3 consists of 12 residues. Per the germline V gene, CDR1 is WSHSY and CDR2 is SAAADI. Trimming took off 7 bases at V and 1 base at J, with 6 bases between the two ends. This chain's CDR3 is CASKQGTDTQYF. In nucleotides, the CDR3 is TGCGCCAGCAAGCAGGGCACAGATACGCAGTATTTT.

This CDR3 reads CAWSPGTGGYHEQYV. CDR3 sequence (DNA): TGTGCCTGGAGCCCAGGGACAGGGGGCTACCACGAGCAGTACGTC. The gene calls are TRBV30 and TRBJ2-7, with 12 bases identical to TRBD1. The CDR3 is 15 residues long. The V and J ends lost 3 bases and 5 bases, in that order; junction bases with no gene match: 8. Germline V gene lookup returns CDR1 GTSNPN and CDR2 SVGIG (reference sequence).

This clone was counted a single time. CDR3 DNA sequence: TGTGCCAGCAGAAAACCGGGACAGAGAGCTTTCTTT. Translated, it gives CASRKPGQRAFF. The V and J genes are TRBV11-2 and TRBJ1-1; 7 positions agree with TRBD1. J was trimmed by 10 bases and V by 6 bases; bases with no gene match: 8. In germline, CDR1 is SGHAT, CDR2 FQNNGV. This CDR3 contains 12 residues.

This sequence joins TRBV5-1 and TRBJ2-7; a weak D match, TRBD1 (5 bases). This CDR3 has 15 residues. The V end lost 0 bases, the J end lost 1 base, and 11 bases lay between the germline ends. Germline loops: CDR1 SGHRS, CDR2 YFSETQ. Here the CDR3 reads CASSLAQTVSYEQYF. DNA of the CDR3: TGCGCCAGCAGCTTGGCCCAGACAGTTTCCTACGAGCAGTACTTC.

V usage is TRBV5-1 and J usage is TRBJ2-1, with 14 bases aligning to TRBD2. The V segment lost 4 bases and the J segment 10 bases; nucleotides outside the gene matches: 16. There are 18 residues in the CDR3. Germline CDR1 reads SGHRS; CDR2 reads YFSETQ. Here the CDR3 DNA reads TGCGCCAGCAGCCTAGGACTAGCGGGAGGAGGGCCGGGGGGCGAGCAGTTCTTC. It encodes CASSLGLAGGGPGGEQFF.